One sample yielded the 5 T cell receptor beta chains listed below, sequenced in a study of tumor-infiltrating lymphocytes in primary liver carcinoma. It was from roughly 20-30 mg of unsorted bulk tissue that RNA and DNA were co-extracted. From approximately 500 ng total RNA, TCR beta cDNA was generated with a primer in the constant region. Three nested multiplex PCR rounds, a slightly modified ARM-PCR method, built the TCR beta libraries. Each of the first two PCR rounds ran nine to ten cycles with TRBV1-TRBV30 forward and C-beta reverse primers. TCRdb re-analysed the multiplex PCR reads in MiXCR, keeping a single row per CDR3 protein. Altogether about 120,000 distinct CDR3 sequences are present, around 70% being singletons, with the ten largest covering 8% to 9%. The sample was tumor-adjacent normal liver tissue. These receptor sequences come from a woman between 55 and 75 years old with primary liver carcinoma and hepatitis B virus infection.

About this clonotype itself: A much larger clonotype is one base distant, so this may be a read error. The CDR3, as DNA: TGTGCCAGCAGCAGGACAGGGGAGGCAAATACGCAGTATTTT. Its protein product is CASSRTGEANTQYF. V is TRBV7-9 and J is TRBJ2-3; 9 bases align to TRBD1. The CDR3 runs to 14 residues. V dropped 5 bases and J dropped 7; count of bases not matched to a gene: 7. Germline V gene data show CDR1 as SEHNR and CDR2 as FQNEAQ (reference sequence). Full variable domain (missing parts from reference TRBV7-9 and TRBJ2-3): DTGVSQNPRHKITKRGQNVTFRCDPISEHNRLYWYRQTLGQGPEFLTYFQNEAQLEKSRLLSDRFSAERPKGSFSTLEIQRTEQGDSAMYLCASSRTGEANTQYFGPGTRLTVL.

Of note for this clonotype: At one end, the junction sequence differs from germline, possibly due to a read error. J is TRBJ1-2 and V is TRBV12-3 or TRBV12-4; a weak D match, TRBD1 (6 bases). The CDR3 sequence is 17 residues long. The CDR3 sequence is CASSFSQVGALNYGYTF. CDR3 nucleotide sequence: TGTGCCAGTAGTTTTAGTCAGGTGGGGGCGCTGAACTATGGCTACACCTTC.

Concerning this clonotype: A clone one base away is much larger, so this may be a read error. V gene TRBV5-1 combines with J gene TRBJ1-1, with 9 positions matching TRBD1. The CDR3 runs 18 residues. V lost 1 base and J lost 6; bases outside the gene matches: 16. CDR1 is SGHRS, CDR2 YFSETQ, per germline. The CDR3 DNA reads as TGCGCCAGCAGCTTGACGGGACAGGGAGGCCTGAGGGGAGCTGAAGCTTTCTTT. This encodes CASSLTGQGGLRGAEAFF.

About this clonotype: Being one base from a much bigger clone, this may be a read error. The chain is built from TRBV7-9 and TRBJ2-7, with D possibly matching TRBD1 (6 bases). This CDR3 spans 16 amino acids. The ends were cut back, 5 bases at V and 1 base at J, with 18 bases in the middle. Germline assignment: CDR1 SEHNR and CDR2 FQNEAQ (reference sequence). As DNA, the CDR3 is TGTGCCAGCAGCCAATGCGGACAGAAAACTTCCTACGAGCAGTACTTC. Protein sequence: CASSQCGQKTSYEQYF.

About this clonotype: The CDR3 ends on some other residue instead of the conserved phenylalanine or tryptophan, so this is likely a read error. The V gene is TRBV4-1, the J gene TRBJ2-4, with no clear D. The V gene lost 6 bases and the J gene lost 2 bases, with 20 bases spanning the gap. The CDR3 runs to 17 residues. CDR1 MGHRA and CDR2 YSYEKL come from the germline V gene. The CDR3 here is CASSREWVASSKNIQYI. CDR3 nucleotides: TGCGCCAGCAGTCGAGAGTGGGTTGCCTCATCCAAAAACATTCAGTACATC.